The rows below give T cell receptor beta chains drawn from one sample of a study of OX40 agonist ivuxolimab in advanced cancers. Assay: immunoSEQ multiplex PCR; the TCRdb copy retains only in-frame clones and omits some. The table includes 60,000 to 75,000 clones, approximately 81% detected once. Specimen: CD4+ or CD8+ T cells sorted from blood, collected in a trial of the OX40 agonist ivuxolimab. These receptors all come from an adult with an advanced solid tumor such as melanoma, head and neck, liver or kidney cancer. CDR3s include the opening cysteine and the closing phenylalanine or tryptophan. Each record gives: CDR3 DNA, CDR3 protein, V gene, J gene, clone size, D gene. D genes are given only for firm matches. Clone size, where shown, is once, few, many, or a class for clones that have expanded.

CDR3 DNA: TGTGCCAGCAGCTCCCCACCGGGACAGGGTCGAGAGACCCAGTACTTC
CDR3 protein: CASSSPPGQGRETQYF
V gene: TRBV7-9
J gene: TRBJ2-5
clone size: once
D gene: TRBD1

CDR3 DNA: TGTGCCAGTAGTATCGGACAGGCCTTCTATGGCTACACCTTC
CDR3 protein: CASSIGQAFYGYTF
V gene: TRBV19
J gene: TRBJ1-2
clone size: few
D gene: TRBD1

CDR3 DNA: TGTGCCAGCAGTCCCGGGACGTCTAGCACAGATACGCAGTATTTT
CDR3 protein: CASSPGTSSTDTQYF
V gene: TRBV2
J gene: TRBJ2-3
clone size: .
D gene: .

CDR3 DNA: TGTGCCAGCAGCACATCGACAGGGTCCTACGAGCAGTACTTC
CDR3 protein: CASSTSTGSYEQYF
V gene: TRBV7-2
J gene: TRBJ2-7
clone size: .
D gene: TRBD1

CDR3 DNA: TGTGCCAGCAGTTACTCGCCACAGATGAACACCGGGGAGCTGTTTTTT
CDR3 protein: CASSYSPQMNTGELFF
V gene: TRBV6-5
J gene: TRBJ2-2
clone size: once
D gene: .

CDR3 DNA: TGCAGCGTTGAAAGGGACCAAGGTTACGAGCAGTACTTC
CDR3 protein: CSVERDQGYEQYF
V gene: TRBV29-1
J gene: TRBJ2-7
clone size: .
D gene: .

CDR3 DNA: TGTGCCAGCAGGGGGACAGCCAGCACAGATACGCAGTATTTT
CDR3 protein: CASRGTASTDTQYF
V gene: TRBV25-1
J gene: TRBJ2-3
clone size: once
D gene: TRBD1

CDR3 DNA: TGTGCCAGCAGCTTGGGAGGGAGGGGAGCCAAAAACATTCAGTACTTC
CDR3 protein: CASSLGGRGAKNIQYF
V gene: TRBV5-4
J gene: TRBJ2-4
clone size: .
D gene: TRBD2

CDR3 DNA: TGTGCCAGTAGTATAGATTCGGGGGCTGGGGCCAACGTCCTGACTTTC
CDR3 protein: CASSIDSGAGANVLTF
V gene: TRBV19
J gene: TRBJ2-6
clone size: .
D gene: .

CDR3 DNA: TGCGCCAGCAGCCCCCCGGGGGGCTACGAGCAGTACTTC
CDR3 protein: CASSPPGGYEQYF
V gene: TRBV5-1
J gene: TRBJ2-7
clone size: .
D gene: TRBD2

CDR3 DNA: TGTGCCAGCAGTCAGGACAGGGGGCTAGGGACCCAGTACTTC
CDR3 protein: CASSQDRGLGTQYF
V gene: TRBV2
J gene: TRBJ2-5
clone size: .
D gene: TRBD1

CDR3 DNA: TGTGCCAGCAGCTTGAGGACACCGGGACAGTCCGCCTCTGGGGCCAACGTCCTGACTTTC
CDR3 protein: CASSLRTPGQSASGANVLTF
V gene: TRBV5-5
J gene: TRBJ2-6
clone size: .
D gene: TRBD1

CDR3 DNA: TGCAGTGCTAGAGTTTTAGAGACCCAGTACTTC
CDR3 protein: CSARVLETQYF
V gene: TRBV20-1
J gene: TRBJ2-5
clone size: .
D gene: .

CDR3 DNA: TGTGTCAGCACCCCGGGGGCCTATAATTCACCCCTCCACTTT
CDR3 protein: CVSTPGAYNSPLHF
V gene: TRBV7-9
J gene: TRBJ1-6
clone size: .
D gene: .

CDR3 DNA: TGTGCCAGCAGTGGCGGGCAAGGGACCGGTTATTTT
CDR3 protein: CASSGGQGTGYF
V gene: TRBV6-1
J gene: TRBJ1-5
clone size: once
D gene: .

CDR3 DNA: TGTGCCAGCCAGGGCCCCCTGCCCGGGGAGCTGTTTTTT
CDR3 protein: CASQGPLPGELFF
V gene: TRBV6-6
J gene: TRBJ2-2
clone size: .
D gene: .

CDR3 DNA: TGTGCCAGCAACTCCGACAGGGGGCATGAGACCCAGTACTTC
CDR3 protein: CASNSDRGHETQYF
V gene: TRBV2
J gene: TRBJ2-5
clone size: .
D gene: TRBD1